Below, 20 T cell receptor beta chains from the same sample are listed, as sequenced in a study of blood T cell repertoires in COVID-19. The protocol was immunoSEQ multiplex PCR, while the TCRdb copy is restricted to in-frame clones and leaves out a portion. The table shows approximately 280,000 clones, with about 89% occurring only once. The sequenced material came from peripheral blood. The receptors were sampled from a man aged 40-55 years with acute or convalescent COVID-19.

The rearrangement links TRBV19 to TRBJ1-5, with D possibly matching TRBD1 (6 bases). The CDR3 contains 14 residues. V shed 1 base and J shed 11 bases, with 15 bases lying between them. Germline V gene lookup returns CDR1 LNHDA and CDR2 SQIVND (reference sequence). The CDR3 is CASSIAGDGRAQHF. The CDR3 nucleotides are TGTGCCAGTAGTATAGCAGGGGACGGTCGGGCCCAGCATTTT.

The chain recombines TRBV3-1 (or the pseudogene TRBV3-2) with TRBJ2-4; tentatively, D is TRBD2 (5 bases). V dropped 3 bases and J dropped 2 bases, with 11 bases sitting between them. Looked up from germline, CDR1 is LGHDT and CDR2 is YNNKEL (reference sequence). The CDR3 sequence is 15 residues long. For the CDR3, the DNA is TGTGCCAGCAGCCAGACCGGGAAAACCAAAAACATTCAGTACTTC. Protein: CASSQTGKTKNIQYF.

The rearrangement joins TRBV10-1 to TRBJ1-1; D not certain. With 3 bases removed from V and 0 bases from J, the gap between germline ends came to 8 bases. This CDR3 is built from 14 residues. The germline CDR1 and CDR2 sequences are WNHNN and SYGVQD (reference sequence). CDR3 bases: TGCGCCAGCAGTGACAGCGGCCTGAACACTGAAGCTTTCTTT. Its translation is CASSDSGLNTEAFF.

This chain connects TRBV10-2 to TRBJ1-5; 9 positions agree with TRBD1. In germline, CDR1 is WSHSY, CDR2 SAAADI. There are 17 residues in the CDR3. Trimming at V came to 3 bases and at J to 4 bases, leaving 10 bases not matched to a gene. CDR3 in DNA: TGCGCCAGCAGTGATAATACAGGGGGCGCGGAAAATCAGCCCCAGCATTTT. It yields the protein CASSDNTGGAENQPQHF.

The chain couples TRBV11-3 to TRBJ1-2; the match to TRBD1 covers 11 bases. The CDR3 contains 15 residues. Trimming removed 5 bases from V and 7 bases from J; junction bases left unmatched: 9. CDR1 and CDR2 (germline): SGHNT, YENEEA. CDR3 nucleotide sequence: TGTGCCAGCAGCCCAAGGGGACAGGGGGTTTGTGGCTACACCTTC. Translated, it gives CASSPRGQGVCGYTF.

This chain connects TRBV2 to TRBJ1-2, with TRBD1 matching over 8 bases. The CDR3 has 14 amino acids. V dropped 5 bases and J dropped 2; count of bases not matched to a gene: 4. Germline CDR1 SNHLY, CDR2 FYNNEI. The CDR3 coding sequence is TGTGCCAGCAGTCCGGACAGGGTGAACTATGGCTACACCTTC. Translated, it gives CASSPDRVNYGYTF.

CDR3 in amino acids: CASSSWVIWTSGGLSSYEQYF. The CDR3 DNA reads TGTGCCAGCAGCTCATGGGTGATTTGGACTAGCGGGGGGCTTAGCTCCTACGAGCAGTACTTC. The chain is built from TRBV7-8 and TRBJ2-7, with 14 bases aligning to TRBD2. In germline, CDR1 is SGHVS, CDR2 FQNEAQ. The CDR3 is made up of 21 amino acids. The V segment lost 4 bases and the J segment 0 bases; nucleotides outside the gene matches: 17.

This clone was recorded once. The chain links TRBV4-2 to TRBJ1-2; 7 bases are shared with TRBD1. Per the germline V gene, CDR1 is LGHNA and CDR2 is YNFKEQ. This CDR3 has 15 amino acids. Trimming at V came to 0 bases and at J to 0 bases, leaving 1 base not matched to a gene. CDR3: CASSQEGQTNYGYTF. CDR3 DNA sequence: TGTGCCAGCAGCCAAGAGGGACAGACTAACTATGGCTACACCTTC.

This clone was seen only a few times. CDR3 sequence (DNA): TGTGCCAGTAGTATAGCGTGGACAGGGGAACTCACAGATACGCAGTATTTT. Protein: CASSIAWTGELTDTQYF. The chain links TRBV19 to TRBJ2-3; 9 bases align to TRBD1. The germline V gene has CDR1 LNHDA and CDR2 SQIVND (reference sequence). Trimming removed 1 base from V and 2 bases from J; junction bases left unmatched: 7. The CDR3 length is 17 residues.

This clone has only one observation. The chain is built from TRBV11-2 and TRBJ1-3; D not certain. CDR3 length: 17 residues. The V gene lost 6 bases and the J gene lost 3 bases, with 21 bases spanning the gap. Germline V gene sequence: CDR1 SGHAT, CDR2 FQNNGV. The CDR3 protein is CASSLSYGGVFGNTIYF. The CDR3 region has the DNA TGTGCCAGCAGTCTCAGTTACGGCGGGGTTTTTGGAAACACCATATATTTT.

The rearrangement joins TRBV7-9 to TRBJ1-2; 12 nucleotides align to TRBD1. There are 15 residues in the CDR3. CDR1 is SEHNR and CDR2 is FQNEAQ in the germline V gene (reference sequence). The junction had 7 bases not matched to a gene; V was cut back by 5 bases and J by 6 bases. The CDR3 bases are TGTGCCAGCAGCACTAGAGGGACAGGGGGCAATGGCTACACCTTC. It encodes CASSTRGTGGNGYTF.

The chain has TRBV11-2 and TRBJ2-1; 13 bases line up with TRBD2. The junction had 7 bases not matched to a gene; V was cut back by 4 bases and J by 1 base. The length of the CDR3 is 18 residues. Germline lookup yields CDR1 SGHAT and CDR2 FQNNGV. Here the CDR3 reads CASSSTGLAGKSYNEQFF. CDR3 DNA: TGTGCCAGCAGCTCGACGGGACTAGCGGGAAAGTCCTACAATGAGCAGTTCTTC. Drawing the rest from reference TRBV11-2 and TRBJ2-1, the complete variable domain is EAGVAQSPRYKIIEKRQSVAFWCNPISGHATLYWYQQILGQGPKLLIQFQNNGVVDDSQLPKDRFSAERLKGVDSTLKIQPAKLEDSAVYLCASSSTGLAGKSYNEQFFGPGTRLTVL.

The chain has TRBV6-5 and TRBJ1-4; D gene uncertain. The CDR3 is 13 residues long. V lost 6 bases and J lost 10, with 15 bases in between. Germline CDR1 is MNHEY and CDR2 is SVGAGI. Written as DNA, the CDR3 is TGTGCCAGCAGGGAGGATTTAATGGGAAAACTGTTTTTT. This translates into CASREDLMGKLFF.

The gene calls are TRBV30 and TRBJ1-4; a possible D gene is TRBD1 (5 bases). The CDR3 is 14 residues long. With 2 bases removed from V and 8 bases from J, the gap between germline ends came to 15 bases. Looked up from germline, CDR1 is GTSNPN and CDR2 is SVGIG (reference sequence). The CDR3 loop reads CAWSQGAVSEKLFF. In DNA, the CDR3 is TGTGCCTGGAGTCAAGGGGCGGTGAGCGAAAAACTGTTTTTT.

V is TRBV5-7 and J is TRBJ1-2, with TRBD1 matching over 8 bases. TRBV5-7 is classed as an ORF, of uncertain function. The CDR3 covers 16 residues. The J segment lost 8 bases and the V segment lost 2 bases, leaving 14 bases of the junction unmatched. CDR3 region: CASSLSFGQGLGGYTF. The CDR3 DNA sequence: TGTGCCAGCAGCTTATCCTTTGGACAGGGATTAGGGGGCTACACCTTC.

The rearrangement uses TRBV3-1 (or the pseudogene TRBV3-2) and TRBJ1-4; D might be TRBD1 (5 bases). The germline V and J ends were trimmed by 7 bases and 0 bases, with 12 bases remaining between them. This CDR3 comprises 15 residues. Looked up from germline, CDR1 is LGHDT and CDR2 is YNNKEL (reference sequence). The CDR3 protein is CASTSGDATNEKLFF. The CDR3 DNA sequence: TGTGCCAGCACTTCGGGGGACGCAACTAATGAAAAACTGTTTTTT.

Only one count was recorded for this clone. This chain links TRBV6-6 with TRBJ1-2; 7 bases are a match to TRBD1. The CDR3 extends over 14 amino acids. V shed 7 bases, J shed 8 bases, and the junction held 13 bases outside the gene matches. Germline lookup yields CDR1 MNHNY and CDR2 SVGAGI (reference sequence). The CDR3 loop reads CASIDGRGLKGYTF. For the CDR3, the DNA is TGTGCCAGCATTGACGGGAGGGGGCTTAAGGGCTACACCTTC.

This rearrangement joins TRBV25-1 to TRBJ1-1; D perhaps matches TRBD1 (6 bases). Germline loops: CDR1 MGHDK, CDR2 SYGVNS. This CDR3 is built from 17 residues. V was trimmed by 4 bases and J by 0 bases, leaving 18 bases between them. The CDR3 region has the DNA TGTGCCAGCAGTGGGACAAAAGGGACAAGGATGAACACTGAAGCTTTCTTT. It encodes CASSGTKGTRMNTEAFF. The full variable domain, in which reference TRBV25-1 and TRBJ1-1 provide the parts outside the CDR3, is EADIYQTPRYLVIGTGKKITLECSQTMGHDKMYWYQQDPGMELHLIHYSYGVNSTEKGDLSSESTVSRIRTEHFPLTLESARPSHTSQYLCASSGTKGTRMNTEAFFGQGTRLTVV.

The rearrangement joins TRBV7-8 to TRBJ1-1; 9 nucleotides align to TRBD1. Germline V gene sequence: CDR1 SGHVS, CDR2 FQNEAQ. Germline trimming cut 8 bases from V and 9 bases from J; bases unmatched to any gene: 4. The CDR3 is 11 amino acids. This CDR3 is CASGDRVKAFF. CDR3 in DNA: TGTGCCAGCGGGGACAGGGTCAAAGCTTTCTTT.

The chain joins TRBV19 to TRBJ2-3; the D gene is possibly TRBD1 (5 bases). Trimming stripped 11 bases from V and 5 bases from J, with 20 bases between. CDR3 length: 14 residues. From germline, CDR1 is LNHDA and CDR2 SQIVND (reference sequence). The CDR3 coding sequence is TGTGCCGCCGCCCCGGCAGGGTTATTAGATACGCAGTATTTT. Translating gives CAAAPAGLLDTQYF.